This T cell receptor (beta chain) appears in the sequencing data of a study of blood T cell repertoires in COVID-19. As for the study in general: Sample material is recorded as cDNA or gDNA derived from T cells, B-cell-depleted T cells, or PBMCs.

This CDR3 contains 14 residues. The germline V gene encodes CDR1 SEHNR and CDR2 FQNEAQ (reference sequence). The V segment lost 8 bases and the J segment 2 bases; nucleotides outside the gene matches: 4. As handled by the study authors: Amplification with reference gene primers provided the estimates of nucleated cell counts. Clones were read by immunoSEQ multiplex PCR, and TCRdb kept only the in-frame ones, dropping some. V and J calls plus clone size are reproduced from that table; the DNA served to infer D and trimming. The table lists about 80,000 clones, just under 85% of them singletons. Sequences were obtained from peripheral blood. The chain has TRBV7-9 and TRBJ2-1; 9 bases fit TRBD2. The sequence derives from a man older than 75 with active or convalescent COVID-19. The chain's CDR3 is CASYGLATYNEQFF. CDR3 DNA: TGTGCCAGCTATGGACTAGCGACCTACAATGAGCAGTTCTTC.